This passage covers 30 T cell receptor beta chains from one sample sequenced in a study of shared clonotypes between healthy human individuals. The data were produced by immunoSEQ multiplex PCR, yet TCRdb's version contains in-frame clones alone and is incomplete. The sample lists about 2.3 million clones; approximately 93% were seen once. Source material: naive CD4+ T cells from PBMCs. Indicated subset: CD45RA+ positively selected. The receptors shown here come from a young man in good health. Some clones in this sample may be carry-over from other donors' samples.

As concerns this clone: Other nucleotide sequences from this sample produce the same CDR3. The chain combines TRBV5-1 with TRBJ2-1; no firm D call. V was pared by 0 bases and J by 4 bases, with 5 bases between. Germline CDR1 reads SGHRS; CDR2 reads YFSETQ. This CDR3 has 13 residues. CDR3 coding DNA: TGCGCCAGCAGCTTGGTCGGTTACAATGAGCAGTTCTTC. This codes for CASSLVGYNEQFF.

This clone was recorded once. The chain carries TRBV5-1 and TRBJ1-2; 8 nucleotides line up with TRBD1. The J segment lost 8 bases and the V segment lost 2 bases, leaving 14 bases of the junction unmatched. The CDR3 sequence is 16 residues long. The germline gives CDR1 SGHRS, CDR2 YFSETQ. CDR3 coding DNA: TGCGCCAGCAGCTTCCTGGATCAGGGGGCGCGGGGCGGCTACACCTTC. It yields the protein CASSFLDQGARGGYTF.

A remark on this clone: This sample includes further DNA sequences coding for the same CDR3. The gene calls are TRBV5-1 and TRBJ1-5; the D is unclear. V was pared by 0 bases and J by 4 bases, with 5 bases between. The CDR3 covers 13 residues. Germline-derived CDR1 and CDR2 are SGHRS and YFSETQ. The CDR3: CASSLDPNQPQHF. DNA for the CDR3: TGCGCCAGCAGCTTGGACCCTAATCAGCCCCAGCATTTT. The full variable domain, its missing parts supplied by reference TRBV5-1 and TRBJ1-5, is KAGVTQTPRYLIKTRGQQVTLSCSPISGHRSVSWYQQTPGQGLQFLFEYFSETQRNKGNFPGRFSGRQFSNSRSEMNVSTLELGDSALYLCASSLDPNQPQHFGDGTRLSIL.

This chain links TRBV30 with TRBJ1-1; D ambiguous. V was clipped by 1 base and J by 6 bases, with 18 bases between them. Germline assignment: CDR1 GTSNPN and CDR2 SVGIG (reference sequence). This CDR3 spans 15 amino acids. DNA of the CDR3: TGTGCCTGGAGTGCGGCCCCTCCACCACCCCCTGAAGCTTTCTTT. This codes for CAWSAAPPPPPEAFF.

The chain recombines TRBV28 with TRBJ1-1, with D perhaps matching TRBD1 (5 bases). CDR1 is MDHEN and CDR2 is SYDVKM in the germline V gene. The V gene lost 7 bases and the J gene lost 1 base, with 16 bases spanning the gap. This CDR3 is built from 15 residues. The CDR3 reads CASTELGEANTEAFF. The CDR3 DNA reads as TGTGCCAGCACCGAACTAGGGGAGGCGAACACTGAAGCTTTCTTT.

V gene TRBV11-2 combines with J gene TRBJ1-1, with a tentative D call TRBD1 (5 bases). The CDR3 length is 14 residues. The V and J ends lost 1 base and 1 base respectively, with 7 bases between them. Germline V gene lookup returns CDR1 SGHAT and CDR2 FQNNGV. Here the CDR3 reads CASSLGGANTEAFF. The CDR3 nucleotides read TGTGCCAGCAGCTTAGGTGGGGCGAACACTGAAGCTTTCTTT.

This clone has more than one count but fewer than ten. The chain joins TRBV6-1 to TRBJ1-5; the match to TRBD1 covers 11 bases. CDR1 and CDR2 (germline): MNHNS, SASEGT. The V and J ends lost 10 bases and 6 bases, in that order; junction bases with no gene match: 8. The CDR3 length is 14 residues. The CDR3 sequence: CATRGGQGVQPQHF. The CDR3 coding sequence is TGTGCCACTCGTGGGGGACAGGGGGTTCAGCCCCAGCATTTT.

V gene TRBV25-1 combines with J gene TRBJ2-7; 7 bases fit TRBD1. CDR3 length: 15 residues. V lost 3 bases to trimming and J lost 2 bases; unmatched junction nucleotides: 7. Germline-derived CDR1 and CDR2 are MGHDK and SYGVNS. The CDR3 loop is CASSDRTGEPYEQYF. CDR3 nucleotide sequence: TGTGCCAGCAGTGACCGGACAGGCGAACCCTACGAGCAGTACTTC.

Points on this clone: Other DNA sequences within the sample encode an identical CDR3. V gene TRBV4-1 combines with J gene TRBJ2-2; D remains ambiguous. Trimming took off 3 bases at V and 2 bases at J, with 13 bases between the two ends. Germline loops: CDR1 MGHRA, CDR2 YSYEKL. The CDR3 covers 16 residues. CDR3 in DNA: TGCGCCAGCAGCCAGGACCCCGCAGGAAACACCGGGGAGCTGTTTTTT. Translated: CASSQDPAGNTGELFF.

A note on this clone: Other nucleotide sequences in the sample specify the same CDR3. J is TRBJ2-2 and V is TRBV6-5; D remains unclear. The V and J ends lost 7 bases and 0 bases respectively, with 3 bases between them. The CDR3 contains 12 residues. CDR1 MNHEY and CDR2 SVGAGI come from the germline V gene. In DNA, the CDR3 is TGTGCCAGCACCTCGAACACCGGGGAGCTGTTTTTT. This translates into CASTSNTGELFF.

This clone appeared once. Here the CDR3 DNA reads TGTGCCAGTAGCGAGACCGGGACTAGCGACTACGAGCAGTACTTC. It yields the protein CASSETGTSDYEQYF. J is TRBJ2-7 and V is TRBV19, with 10 bases that match TRBD2. Germline V gives CDR1 LNHDA, CDR2 SQIVND (reference sequence). This CDR3 has 15 residues. Germline trimming cut 6 bases from V and 3 bases from J; bases unmatched to any gene: 8.

The chain uses TRBV5-1 and TRBJ1-1, with TRBD1 identical over 9 bases. After removal of 6 bases from V and 10 bases from J, the junction contained 13 bases not matched to a gene. CDR3 length equals 14 residues. Looked up from germline, CDR1 is SGHRS and CDR2 is YFSETQ. CDR3 in DNA: TGCGCCAGCAACACGGGACAGGGACATTCTGCAGCTTTCTTT. Translation: CASNTGQGHSAAFF.

V and J are TRBV28 and TRBJ2-5, with a tentative D call TRBD1 (6 bases). The V end was cut by 6 bases, the J end by 6 bases, with 17 bases between. Germline CDR1 and CDR2: MDHEN and SYDVKM. CDR3 length: 14 amino acids. CDR3 in DNA: TGTGCCAGCAGCCTCCACCGGGACACCCAGACCCAGTACTTC. The encoded protein is CASSLHRDTQTQYF.

This sequence joins TRBV11-1 and TRBJ2-1; 7 bases map to TRBD1. CDR3 size: 14 residues. V was clipped by 5 bases and J by 4 bases; unmatched bases: 5. Germline lookup yields CDR1 SGHAT and CDR2 FQDESV (reference sequence). Here the CDR3 reads CASSPQGRYNEQFF. In DNA, the CDR3 is TGTGCCAGCAGCCCACAGGGGCGGTACAATGAGCAGTTCTTC.

The rearrangement joins TRBV9 to TRBJ2-1, with TRBD2 identical over 7 bases. V gave up 2 bases and J gave up 4 bases; unmatched junction bases: 6. The germline V gene encodes CDR1 SGDLS and CDR2 YYNGEE. The CDR3 is 15 amino acids. The CDR3 protein is CASSVPPGGYNEQFF. The CDR3 bases are TGTGCCAGCAGCGTCCCTCCCGGGGGGTACAATGAGCAGTTCTTC.

This chain's CDR3 is CASSTSGGTYEQYF. As DNA, the CDR3 is TGTGCCAGCAGTACTAGCGGGGGGACCTACGAGCAGTACTTC. This sequence joins TRBV6-6 and TRBJ2-7, with 12 nucleotides matching TRBD2. The J segment lost 2 bases and the V segment lost 5 bases, leaving 1 base of the junction unmatched. The CDR3 runs 14 residues. Germline values: CDR1 MNHNY, CDR2 SVGAGI (reference sequence).

The V and J genes are TRBV28 and TRBJ1-6, with D maybe TRBD1 (5 bases). Germline CDR1 reads MDHEN; CDR2 reads SYDVKM. V gave up 2 bases and J gave up 8 bases, with 13 bases separating them. The CDR3 loop spans 15 amino acids. The CDR3 bases are TGTGCCAGCAGTTTAGGCAGGGTCGGGCATTCACCCCTCCACTTT. This codes for CASSLGRVGHSPLHF.

This chain joins TRBV4-1 and TRBJ2-7; the D is unclear. CDR1 is MGHRA, CDR2 YSYEKL, per germline. This CDR3 is built from 12 residues. Trimming shortened V by 0 bases and J by 5 bases, and 5 bases separated the two germline ends. The CDR3 nucleotides are TGCGCCAGCAGCCAAGATGGAGACGAGCAGTACTTC. Translation: CASSQDGDEQYF.

On this clone itself: Other nucleotide sequences from this sample produce the same CDR3. The chain employs TRBV29-1 and TRBJ2-3; no definite D call. The CDR3 spans 13 residues. From germline, CDR1 is SQVTM and CDR2 ANQGSEA. Trimming left V 2 bases short and J 1 base short, with 7 bases between. The CDR3 DNA is TGCAGCGTTGAAACTGGCGGCACAGATACGCAGTATTTT. Translation gives CSVETGGTDTQYF.

The CDR3 DNA sequence: TGTGCCAGCACCAGGGAACAGGGGGCTAACTATGGCTACACCTTC. Its translation: CASTREQGANYGYTF. The rearrangement uses TRBV28 and TRBJ1-2, with 8 positions matching TRBD1. Germline V gene sequence: CDR1 MDHEN, CDR2 SYDVKM. The CDR3 length is 15 residues. Germline trimming cut 7 bases from V and 0 bases from J; bases unmatched to any gene: 7.

The chain couples TRBV5-4 to TRBJ2-2; TRBD1 is a possible D gene (5 bases). Germline V gene lookup returns CDR1 SGHNT and CDR2 YYREEE (reference sequence). The CDR3 length is 14 residues. The V end lost 0 bases, the J end lost 6 bases, and 9 bases lay between the germline ends. CDR3 DNA sequence: TGTGCCAGCAGCTTGGTGGCAGGGCCCGGGGAGCTGTTTTTT. This encodes CASSLVAGPGELFF.

This clone was seen a single time. The chain recombines TRBV19 with TRBJ2-7; 7 nucleotides agree with TRBD1. Germline CDR1 is LNHDA and CDR2 is SQIVND (reference sequence). V dropped 6 bases and J dropped 2; count of bases not matched to a gene: 4. The CDR3 is 13 amino acids. CDR3 coding DNA: TGTGCCAGTAGATCGACAGGGACCTACGAGCAGTACTTC. It encodes CASRSTGTYEQYF.

The CDR3 here is CASSEAFRGSGGYTF. The CDR3, as DNA: TGTGCCAGCAGTGAAGCGTTTCGAGGGTCTGGTGGCTACACCTTC. The chain is built from TRBV6-1 and TRBJ1-2; D unclear. This CDR3 comprises 15 residues. V was pared by 0 bases and J by 7 bases, with 15 bases between. CDR1 MNHNS and CDR2 SASEGT come from the germline V gene.

The chain joins TRBV5-1 to TRBJ1-4, with TRBD1 matching over 7 bases. The germline V gene has CDR1 SGHRS and CDR2 YFSETQ. The CDR3 extends over 15 amino acids. The junction had 6 bases not matched to a gene; V was cut back by 0 bases and J by 7 bases. DNA of the CDR3: TGCGCCAGCAGCTTGGCACCCTCAGGGGGTGAAAAACTGTTTTTT. Translation: CASSLAPSGGEKLFF.

Concerning this clone: Other DNA sequences in this specimen translate into the identical CDR3. The chain has TRBV2 and TRBJ1-3, with no clear D. V lost 6 bases and J lost 0, with 3 bases in between. Germline CDR1 and CDR2: SNHLY and FYNNEI. The CDR3 is 12 amino acids. CDR3 DNA: TGTGCCAGCAGCGACTCTGGAAACACCATATATTTT. Protein: CASSDSGNTIYF.

V gene TRBV12-2 combines with J gene TRBJ2-7; TRBD1 is the table's D call and was not checked against the DNA. TRBV12-2 is recorded as a pseudogene. There are 16 residues in the CDR3. The CDR3: CASRKRGPVVRYEQYF. In nucleotides, the CDR3 is TGTGCAAGTCGGAAGAGGGGGCCCGTCGTTCGCTACGAGCAGTACTTC.

This clone was observed once. The V call is TRBV9, the J call TRBJ2-1, with 10 bases that match TRBD2. The CDR3 has 18 amino acids. The germline V gene encodes CDR1 SGDLS and CDR2 YYNGEE. The V segment lost 1 base and the J segment 2 bases; nucleotides outside the gene matches: 9. The CDR3 region has the DNA TGTGCCAGCAGCGTATGGGCTAGCGGGAGCCCACCCTACAATGAGCAGTTCTTC. This translates into CASSVWASGSPPYNEQFF. The whole variable domain, remainder taken from reference TRBV9 and TRBJ2-1, is DSGVTQTPKHLITATGQRVTLRCSPRSGDLSVYWYQQSLDQGLQFLIQYYNGEERAKGNILERFSAQQFPDLHSELNLSSLELGDSALYFCASSVWASGSPPYNEQFFGPGTRLTVL.

The chain recombines TRBV5-1 with TRBJ2-5; a possible D gene is TRBD2 (7 bases). The V end was cut by 5 bases, the J end by 2 bases, with 25 bases between. Germline V gene lookup returns CDR1 SGHRS and CDR2 YFSETQ. The CDR3 is 18 residues long. As DNA, the CDR3 is TGCGCCAGCAGTAAAGGGGGGGGTTCTGGCGCAGAGCAAGAGACCCAGTACTTC. Its translation is CASSKGGGSGAEQETQYF. Supplemented by reference TRBV5-1 and TRBJ2-5, the full variable domain reads KAGVTQTPRYLIKTRGQQVTLSCSPISGHRSVSWYQQTPGQGLQFLFEYFSETQRNKGNFPGRFSGRQFSNSRSEMNVSTLELGDSALYLCASSKGGGSGAEQETQYFGPGTRLLVL.

This sequence joins TRBV2 and TRBJ2-7, with TRBD2 identical over 13 bases. This CDR3 spans 15 amino acids. The V gene end was trimmed by 6 bases and the J gene end by 2 bases; junction bases not matched to a gene: 4. Germline CDR1 is SNHLY and CDR2 is FYNNEI. CDR3 residues: CASSFTSGRAYEQYF. The CDR3 DNA follows: TGTGCCAGCAGCTTCACTAGCGGGAGGGCCTACGAGCAGTACTTC.

The J gene is TRBJ2-1, the V gene TRBV5-4; 8 nucleotides line up with TRBD1. Trimming removed 1 base from V and 4 bases from J; junction bases left unmatched: 1. From germline, CDR1 is SGHNT and CDR2 YYREEE (reference sequence). The CDR3 length is 14 residues. CDR3 sequence reads: CASSLQGAYNEQFF. DNA of the CDR3: TGTGCCAGCAGCTTGCAGGGGGCGTACAATGAGCAGTTCTTC.